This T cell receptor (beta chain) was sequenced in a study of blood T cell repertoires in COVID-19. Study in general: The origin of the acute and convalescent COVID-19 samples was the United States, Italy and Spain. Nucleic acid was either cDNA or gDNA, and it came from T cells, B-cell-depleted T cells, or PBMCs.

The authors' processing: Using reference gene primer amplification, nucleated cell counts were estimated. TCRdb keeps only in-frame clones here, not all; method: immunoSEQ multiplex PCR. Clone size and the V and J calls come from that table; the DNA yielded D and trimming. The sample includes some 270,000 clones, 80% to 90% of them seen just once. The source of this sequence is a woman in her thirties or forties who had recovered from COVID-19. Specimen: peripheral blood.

CDR3 loop: CATSREVTGTSGSYEQFF. CDR3 in DNA: TGTGCCACCAGCAGAGAAGTAACCGGGACTAGCGGGAGTTATGAGCAGTTCTTC. This chain connects TRBV15 to TRBJ2-1; 14 nucleotides agree with TRBD2. The CDR3 runs to 18 residues. The germline gives CDR1 LNHNV, CDR2 YYDKDF (reference sequence). The ends lost 0 bases at V and 8 bases at J; junction bases unmatched: 9.